Listed below are T cell receptor beta chains from one sample, sequenced in a study of blood T cell repertoires in COVID-19. Profiling relied on immunoSEQ multiplex PCR, and the TCRdb table lists in-frame clones only, not all of them. The sample has about 210,000 clones, 85% seen once; the top ten hold around 0.93%. Sequencing was performed on peripheral blood. Source of these receptors: a man between 60 and 70 years old with COVID-19, enrolled during active disease. The CDR3 runs from the conserved cysteine through the conserved F or W. Each record gives: V gene, clone size, J gene, D gene, CDR3 protein, CDR3 DNA. D genes are given only for firm matches. Clone sizes are given selectively: once, few, many, or a class where the clone is expanded.

v_gene: TRBV6-1; abundance: .; j_gene: TRBJ2-3; d_gene: .; CDR3aa: CASSDVRDSFTDTQYF; CDR3nt: TGTGCCAGCAGTGATGTTAGGGACTCTTTCACAGATACGCAGTATTTT
v_gene: TRBV7-3; abundance: .; j_gene: TRBJ2-1; d_gene: TRBD1; CDR3aa: CASSFEGQAYNEQFF; CDR3nt: TGTGCCAGCAGCTTTGAGGGACAGGCTTACAATGAGCAGTTCTTC
v_gene: TRBV28; abundance: .; j_gene: TRBJ1-2; d_gene: TRBD1; CDR3aa: CASSLSVDRGGYTF; CDR3nt: TGTGCCAGCAGTTTGTCCGTGGACAGGGGAGGCTACACCTTC
v_gene: TRBV4-1; abundance: once; j_gene: TRBJ1-1; d_gene: .; CDR3aa: CASSQVAAYTEAFF; CDR3nt: TGCGCCAGCAGCCAAGTGGCGGCCTACACTGAAGCTTTCTTT
v_gene: TRBV18; abundance: .; j_gene: TRBJ2-3; d_gene: .; CDR3aa: CASSPPRESRTDTQYF; CDR3nt: TGTGCCAGCTCACCACCCCGAGAGAGCCGAACAGATACGCAGTATTTT
v_gene: TRBV28; abundance: .; j_gene: TRBJ2-7; d_gene: .; CDR3aa: CASSPSDRTYEQYF; CDR3nt: TGTGCCAGCAGTCCGTCAGACAGGACCTACGAGCAGTACTTC
v_gene: TRBV6-5; abundance: .; j_gene: TRBJ1-5; d_gene: TRBD1; CDR3aa: CASRGQGYNQPQHF; CDR3nt: TGTGCCAGCAGGGGACAGGGCTACAATCAGCCCCAGCATTTT
v_gene: TRBV7-9; abundance: few; j_gene: TRBJ2-1; d_gene: TRBD2; CDR3aa: CASSPRLAGPNNEQFF; CDR3nt: TGTGCCAGCAGCCCCAGACTAGCGGGACCCAACAATGAGCAGTTCTTC
v_gene: TRBV6-6; abundance: .; j_gene: TRBJ1-5; d_gene: .; CDR3aa: CASSLLRRGSSNQSQHF; CDR3nt: TGTGCCAGCAGTCTCTTAAGGCGGGGGTCGAGCAATCAGTCCCAGCATTTT
v_gene: TRBV19; abundance: .; j_gene: TRBJ2-2; d_gene: .; CDR3aa: CASSIGRGLATGELFF; CDR3nt: TGTGCCAGTAGTATAGGGCGGGGCCTCGCCACCGGGGAGCTGTTTTTT
v_gene: TRBV19; abundance: .; j_gene: TRBJ2-3; d_gene: .; CDR3aa: CASREAGGRDTQYF; CDR3nt: TGTGCCAGTAGAGAGGCAGGAGGACGGGATACGCAGTATTTT
v_gene: TRBV4-2; abundance: few; j_gene: TRBJ1-1; d_gene: .; CDR3aa: CASSQGGRESNTEAFF; CDR3nt: TGTGCCAGCAGCCAGGGGGGGCGGGAATCGAACACTGAAGCTTTCTTT
v_gene: TRBV7-9; abundance: .; j_gene: TRBJ1-4; d_gene: TRBD1; CDR3aa: CASSLGDSPNEKLFF; CDR3nt: TGTGCCAGCAGCCTCGGGGACAGCCCTAATGAAAAACTGTTTTTT
v_gene: TRBV7-9; abundance: once; j_gene: TRBJ1-2; d_gene: .; CDR3aa: CASSNQDNYGYTF; CDR3nt: TGTGCCAGCAGCAATCAGGATAACTATGGCTACACCTTC
v_gene: TRBV11-2; abundance: .; j_gene: TRBJ2-7; d_gene: TRBD1; CDR3aa: CASSLGQGAIYEQYF; CDR3nt: TGTGCCAGCAGCTTGGGACAGGGGGCGATCTACGAGCAGTACTTC
v_gene: TRBV6-1; abundance: .; j_gene: TRBJ1-5; d_gene: .; CDR3aa: CASSEARYSNQPQHF; CDR3nt: TGTGCCAGCAGTGAGGCCAGGTATAGCAATCAGCCCCAGCATTTT
v_gene: TRBV24-1; abundance: .; j_gene: TRBJ2-7; d_gene: TRBD2; CDR3aa: CATSDSSGAEQYF; CDR3nt: TGTGCCACCAGTGATTCTAGCGGGGCTGAGCAGTACTTC
v_gene: TRBV5-1; abundance: .; j_gene: TRBJ2-5; d_gene: TRBD2; CDR3aa: CASSLGEGRQETQYF; CDR3nt: TGCGCCAGCAGCCTCGGGGAGGGCCGGCAAGAGACCCAGTACTTC
v_gene: TRBV6-2/TRBV6-3; abundance: .; j_gene: TRBJ1-2; d_gene: TRBD1; CDR3aa: CASSGTGANGYTF; CDR3nt: TGTGCCAGCAGTGGGACAGGGGCAAATGGCTACACCTTC
v_gene: TRBV29-1; abundance: .; j_gene: TRBJ1-1; d_gene: TRBD1; CDR3aa: CSGKPSTGGTEAFF; CDR3nt: TGCAGCGGCAAACCATCTACAGGGGGCACTGAAGCTTTCTTT
v_gene: TRBV2; abundance: few; j_gene: TRBJ2-3; d_gene: TRBD2; CDR3aa: CASSREGYTDTQYF; CDR3nt: TGTGCCAGTTCTAGGGAGGGGTACACAGATACGCAGTATTTT
v_gene: TRBV27; abundance: .; j_gene: TRBJ1-2; d_gene: .; CDR3aa: CASSLQGNYGYTF; CDR3nt: TGTGCCAGCAGTTTACAGGGTAACTATGGCTACACCTTC
v_gene: TRBV6-4; abundance: .; j_gene: TRBJ2-7; d_gene: .; CDR3aa: CASTSKRVYEQYF; CDR3nt: TGTGCCAGCACCTCAAAGCGGGTCTACGAGCAGTACTTC
v_gene: TRBV10-3; abundance: .; j_gene: TRBJ1-1; d_gene: .; CDR3aa: CAISESRGGTGTEAFF; CDR3nt: TGTGCCATCAGTGAGTCTAGGGGGGGGACGGGGACTGAAGCTTTCTTT
v_gene: TRBV5-4; abundance: .; j_gene: TRBJ2-7; d_gene: .; CDR3aa: CASSSIQGNEQYF; CDR3nt: TGTGCCAGCAGCTCTATACAGGGAAACGAGCAGTACTTC
v_gene: TRBV14; abundance: .; j_gene: TRBJ2-7; d_gene: .; CDR3aa: CASSLLDSYEQYF; CDR3nt: TGTGCCAGCAGCCTGTTGGACAGCTACGAGCAGTACTTC
v_gene: TRBV9; abundance: .; j_gene: TRBJ1-1; d_gene: .; CDR3aa: CASSAHGANTEAFF; CDR3nt: TGTGCCAGCAGCGCCCATGGGGCGAACACTGAAGCTTTCTTT
v_gene: TRBV2; abundance: .; j_gene: TRBJ1-4; d_gene: .; CDR3aa: CASTQGYNEKLFF; CDR3nt: TGTGCCAGCACTCAGGGATATAATGAAAAACTGTTTTTT
v_gene: TRBV3-1/TRBV3-2; abundance: once; j_gene: TRBJ2-4; d_gene: .; CDR3aa: CASSQGYDSSLIAKNIQYF; CDR3nt: TGTGCCAGCAGCCAAGGATATGACTCCTCACTTATAGCCAAAAACATTCAGTACTTC
v_gene: TRBV30; abundance: .; j_gene: TRBJ1-4; d_gene: .; CDR3aa: CAWSPQGKSEKLFF; CDR3nt: TGTGCCTGGTCACCCCAGGGGAAGAGTGAAAAACTGTTTTTT
v_gene: TRBV15; abundance: .; j_gene: TRBJ1-5; d_gene: .; CDR3aa: CATSRLYSNQPQHF; CDR3nt: TGTGCCACCAGCAGGTTATATAGCAATCAGCCCCAGCATTTT
v_gene: TRBV3-1/TRBV3-2; abundance: .; j_gene: TRBJ2-7; d_gene: .; CDR3aa: CASSHHYEQYF; CDR3nt: TGTGCCAGCAGCCACCACTACGAGCAGTACTTC
v_gene: TRBV10-2; abundance: once; j_gene: TRBJ1-1; d_gene: .; CDR3aa: CASSGAWGRRVMNTEAFF; CDR3nt: TGCGCCAGCAGTGGCGCTTGGGGCCGCCGGGTCATGAACACTGAAGCTTTCTTT
v_gene: TRBV7-9; abundance: .; j_gene: TRBJ1-5; d_gene: .; CDR3aa: CASSLDNSNQPQHF; CDR3nt: TGTGCCAGCAGCTTAGATAATAGCAATCAGCCCCAGCATTTT
v_gene: TRBV27; abundance: .; j_gene: TRBJ2-1; d_gene: TRBD2; CDR3aa: CASSLIGLAGVNEQFF; CDR3nt: TGTGCCAGCAGTTTAATCGGCCTAGCGGGAGTCAATGAGCAGTTCTTC
v_gene: TRBV18; abundance: .; j_gene: TRBJ2-5; d_gene: TRBD1; CDR3aa: CASSRGQVTQETQYF; CDR3nt: TGTGCCAGCTCTCGCGGACAGGTCACCCAAGAGACCCAGTACTTC
v_gene: TRBV7-9; abundance: once; j_gene: TRBJ1-5; d_gene: .; CDR3aa: CASSLGGSGNQPQHF; CDR3nt: TGTGCCAGCAGCTTAGGAGGGTCGGGGAATCAGCCCCAGCATTTT
v_gene: TRBV4-3; abundance: .; j_gene: TRBJ1-4; d_gene: .; CDR3aa: CASSQAGAREKLFF; CDR3nt: TGCGCCAGCAGCCAAGCAGGGGCAAGAGAAAAACTGTTTTTT
v_gene: TRBV7-2; abundance: .; j_gene: TRBJ1-6; d_gene: TRBD1; CDR3aa: CASSWRTGVSYNSPLHF; CDR3nt: TGTGCCAGCAGCTGGCGGACAGGGGTTAGCTATAATTCACCCCTCCACTTT
v_gene: TRBV12-3/TRBV12-4; abundance: once; j_gene: TRBJ1-4; d_gene: .; CDR3aa: CASSLDRAEKLFF; CDR3nt: TGTGCCAGCAGTTTAGACAGGGCTGAAAAACTGTTTTTT
v_gene: TRBV2; abundance: .; j_gene: TRBJ2-7; d_gene: .; CDR3aa: CASSEVSYEQYF; CDR3nt: TGTGCCAGCAGTGAAGTCAGCTACGAGCAGTACTTC
v_gene: TRBV5-6; abundance: .; j_gene: TRBJ1-4; d_gene: .; CDR3aa: CASSLEEAVYNEKLFF; CDR3nt: TGTGCCAGCAGCTTGGAGGAGGCAGTCTATAATGAAAAACTGTTTTTT
v_gene: TRBV27; abundance: .; j_gene: TRBJ1-1; d_gene: TRBD1; CDR3aa: CASSLGQGGTEAFF; CDR3nt: TGTGCCAGCAGCCTAGGACAGGGGGGCACTGAAGCTTTCTTT
v_gene: TRBV5-1; abundance: .; j_gene: TRBJ1-2; d_gene: .; CDR3aa: CASSHFSRVDVGGYTF; CDR3nt: TGCGCCAGCAGTCATTTTTCCAGGGTGGATGTTGGGGGCTACACCTTC
v_gene: TRBV5-1; abundance: .; j_gene: TRBJ1-1; d_gene: .; CDR3aa: CASSPGQGSRTEAFF; CDR3nt: TGCGCCAGCAGCCCGGGCCAGGGGAGTAGGACTGAAGCTTTCTTT
v_gene: TRBV10-2; abundance: .; j_gene: TRBJ1-2; d_gene: .; CDR3aa: CASSLDSLTYGYTF; CDR3nt: TGCGCCAGCAGCCTAGACAGCCTTACCTATGGCTACACCTTC
v_gene: TRBV16; abundance: .; j_gene: TRBJ1-1; d_gene: TRBD1; CDR3aa: CASSQEQGRATEAFF; CDR3nt: TGTGCCAGCAGCCAAGAACAGGGGCGAGCCACTGAAGCTTTCTTT
v_gene: TRBV5-8; abundance: .; j_gene: TRBJ2-3; d_gene: TRBD1; CDR3aa: CASSWPPGGVADTQYF; CDR3nt: TGTGCCAGCAGCTGGCCCCCAGGGGGCGTCGCAGATACGCAGTATTTT
v_gene: TRBV6-2/TRBV6-3; abundance: once; j_gene: TRBJ1-2; d_gene: .; CDR3aa: CASSPQGRGYTF; CDR3nt: TGTGCCAGCAGCCCTCAGGGGAGAGGCTACACCTTC
v_gene: TRBV6-5; abundance: .; j_gene: TRBJ2-7; d_gene: .; CDR3aa: CAVRGLYEQYF; CDR3nt: TGTGCCGTCAGGGGTCTCTACGAGCAGTACTTC
v_gene: TRBV6-6; abundance: .; j_gene: TRBJ2-4; d_gene: .; CDR3aa: CASSSGQYKNIQYF; CDR3nt: TGTGCCAGCAGTTCCGGACAGTACAAAAACATTCAGTACTTC